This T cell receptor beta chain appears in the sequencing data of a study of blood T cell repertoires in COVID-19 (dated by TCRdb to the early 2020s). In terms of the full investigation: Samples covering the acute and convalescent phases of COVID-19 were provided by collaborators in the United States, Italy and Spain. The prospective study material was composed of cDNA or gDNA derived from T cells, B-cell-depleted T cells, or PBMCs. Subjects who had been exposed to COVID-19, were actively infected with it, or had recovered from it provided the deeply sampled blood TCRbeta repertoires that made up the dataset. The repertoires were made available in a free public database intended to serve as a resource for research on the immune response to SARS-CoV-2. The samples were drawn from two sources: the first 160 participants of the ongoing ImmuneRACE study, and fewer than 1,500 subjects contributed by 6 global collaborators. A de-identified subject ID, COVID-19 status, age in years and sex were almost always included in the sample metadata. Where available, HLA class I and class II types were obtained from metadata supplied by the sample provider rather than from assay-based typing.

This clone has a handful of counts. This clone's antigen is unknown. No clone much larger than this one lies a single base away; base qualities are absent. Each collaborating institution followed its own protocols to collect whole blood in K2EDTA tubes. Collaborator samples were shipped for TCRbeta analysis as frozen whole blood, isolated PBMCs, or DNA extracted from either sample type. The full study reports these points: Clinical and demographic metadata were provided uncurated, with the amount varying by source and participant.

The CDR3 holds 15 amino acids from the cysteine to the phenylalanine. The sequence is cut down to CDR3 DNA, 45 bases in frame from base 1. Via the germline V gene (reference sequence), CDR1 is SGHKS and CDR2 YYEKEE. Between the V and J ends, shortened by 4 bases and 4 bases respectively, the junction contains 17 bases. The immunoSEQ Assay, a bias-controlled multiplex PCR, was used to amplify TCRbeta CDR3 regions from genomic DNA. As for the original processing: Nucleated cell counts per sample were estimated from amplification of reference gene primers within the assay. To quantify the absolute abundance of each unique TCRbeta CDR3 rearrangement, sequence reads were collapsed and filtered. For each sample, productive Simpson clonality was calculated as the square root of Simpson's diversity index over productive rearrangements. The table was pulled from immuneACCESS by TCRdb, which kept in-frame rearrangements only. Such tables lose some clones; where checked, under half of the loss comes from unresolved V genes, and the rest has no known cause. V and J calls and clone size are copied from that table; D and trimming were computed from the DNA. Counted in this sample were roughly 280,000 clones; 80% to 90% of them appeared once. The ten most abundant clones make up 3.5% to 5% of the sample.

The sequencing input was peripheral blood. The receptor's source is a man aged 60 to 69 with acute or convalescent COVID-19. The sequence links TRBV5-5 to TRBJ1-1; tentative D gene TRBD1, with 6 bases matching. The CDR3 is CASSARQTGSTEAFF. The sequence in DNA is TGTGCCAGCAGCGCACGACAGACAGGTAGCACTGAAGCTTTCTTT.